This T cell receptor beta chain appears in the sequencing data of a study of cytomegalovirus exposure and HLA in healthy donors (dated by TCRdb to the late 2010s). For context, the study as a whole: According to an earlier analysis of 587 of the donors, 150 million to 200 million T cells yielded some 110 million unique TCR beta sequences and approximately 280 Gb of sequence data. An early release that covered several hundred HLA-typed donors contained approximately 300 gigabases of sequencing data and 85 million to 100 million unique TCR sequences. Among the approximately 420 genotyped donors, roughly 80% belonged to the genetic ancestry cluster associated with self-reported Caucasian donors. The study aimed to test whether cataloging public T cell receptors could reveal signatures of past pathogen exposure. The study profiled the T cell repertoires of about 640 subjects by immunosequencing and related them to cytomegalovirus serostatus. In addition to the first cohort of 500 to 850 subjects, a separate validation cohort of approximately 130 different subjects was used. High-throughput TCR immunosequencing, statistical association of individual TCRs with disease status, and machine learning were combined to predict cytomegalovirus infection status. In a later analysis, previously published TCR beta repertoires from several hundred donors were re-analyzed and high-resolution HLA genotyping was added so that TCR occurrence patterns could be studied. Rather than drawing on any new phenotypic data, the later analysis identified candidate immune exposures from TCR beta sequences and the way those sequences occurred across donors. To decide whether each TCR beta V gene segment behaved as functional or pseudogenic, an earlier analysis of over 500 of the donors relied on high-throughput TCR beta sequencing. Donor age, sex, ethnicity and CMV serostatus were compiled alongside the repertoire data. A later genetic analysis used genome-wide SNP genotypes for about 65% of the 666 donors, treating that subset as a discovery cohort. All discovery cohort repertoires had been generated using a single sequencing platform. HLA typing included class I and class II loci at four-digit resolution. The number of typed donors differed by locus: roughly 629-640 for A, B, C, DRB1 and DQB1; approximately 520 for DQA1; some 610 for DPA1; and roughly 470 for DPB1. Roughly five DR-DQ haplotypes were handled as single units for association and clustering because linkage in the cohort was strong. Among around 400 genotyped donors of the cohort, an average of around 250,000 unique TCR beta nucleotide sequences was sequenced per donor, of which approximately 18% were non-productive.

What the authors observed across the whole study: Because HLA typing was unavailable for some donors at each locus, only the typed subset was used in association tests. In this cohort, only TCR beta chains were sequenced, and detectable features were limited by the absence of alpha or paired-chain data. A later analysis found that most CMV-associated TCR beta chains appeared HLA-restricted, with HLA associations seemingly driven largely by CMV exposure. Most TCR sequences were seen in very few donors, while some public TCRs were found in many individuals. An earlier analysis of 587 of the donors showed that most TCR beta V segments appeared in productive rearrangements either about 90% or about 30% of the time, which broadly matched IMGT annotations. In a later analysis, about 16,000 TCR beta sequences were associated with specific HLA alleles at a false discovery rate of 0.05. Presence/absence analyses assumed roughly uniform sequencing depth across donors, an assumption that may not hold. When HLA alleles, especially DR and DQ, strongly co-occurred, attributing TCR associations to individual alleles was difficult. The authors suggested that the approach could potentially be extended to other disease states and immunological phenotypes. V-gene and J-gene trimming of TCR beta chains was associated with a missense DCLRE1C variant in a later genetic analysis, and the association was replicated in an independent cohort. Some 16 rarely observed V segments, including chromosome 9 orphons, were excluded from the earlier analysis of several hundred of the donors because counts were too low. A total of fewer than 200 TCR beta chains were listed by the study as associated with cytomegalovirus. Immune exposure information for the cohort was limited to CMV serostatus. According to a later analysis, TCR association rates differed among HLA loci, with DRB1 alleles showing the most associated TCRs and HLA-C alleles showing the fewest. According to a later genetic analysis, donors in an Asian-associated ancestry cluster had fewer N-insertions in productive TCRs than the approximately 650-donor mean. Several of the top co-occurrence clusters appeared to be linked to parvovirus B19, influenza, CMV and Epstein-Barr virus, according to a later analysis. In vitro tests confirmed that three of the cytomegalovirus-associated TCR beta chains recognize cytomegalovirus antigens. A cluster of highly shared sequence variants was judged likely to represent a technical artifact of the sequencing pipeline. A further reported finding was that TCR beta sequences accurately predicted the HLA-A and HLA-B alleles for most subjects in the first cohort. Linkage disequilibrium might explain the correlated functional status among segregating V segments, but an unknown experimental factor could not be ruled out. A later analysis found that HLA-associated TCR beta chains were more clonally expanded and had lower generation probabilities than equally common non-associated chains. Some IMGT-functional V segments, including TRBV6-2 and TRBV6-3, could not be distinguished by the 87-base-pair reads and were therefore excluded. Cytomegalovirus status was reported to be diagnosed by the classifier with high specificity and sensitivity in both the original and validation cohorts.

This clone has just a few counts. There is no known antigen for this receptor. No base qualities exist here, and no much larger clone lies one base off it. Receptor amplification or capture employed the immunoSEQ multiplex PCR assay. The multiplex PCR relied on a mix of 60 forward primers for TCR Vbeta segments and 13 reverse primers for TCR Jbeta segments. The CDR3 region of rearranged TCR beta genes was amplified from genomic DNA with a multiplex PCR assay. The Illumina HiSeq System was used to sequence the amplified TCR beta libraries as 87-base-pair reads. Under the source paper's analysis protocol: A later analysis counted approximately 74 million unique TCR beta chains across the 666 repertoires, and some 11 million of these chains were shared by at least two donors. To remove PCR and sequencing errors, raw reads were error-corrected and collapsed into unique sequences using a nearest-neighbor algorithm that merged closely related sequences. Alignment of CDR3 sequences to IMGT reference sequences was used to assign V, D and J gene segments. Each retained sequence needed at least a six-nucleotide match to both a V gene segment and a J gene segment. Rearrangements were called productive when the CDR3 lacked stop codons and stayed in frame with V and J; all others were non-productive. Following IMGT convention, CDR3 was defined as the stretch from the second conserved V-encoded cysteine up to the conserved J-encoded phenylalanine. The earlier analysis of about 610 of the donors excluded sequences that lacked an unambiguous match to a single V gene segment. An earlier analysis of 587 of the donors classified V segments as functional when productive rearrangements were above 56.7% and as segregating when the standard deviation between donors was above 5%. To diagnose cytomegalovirus status from the catalog of TCR beta chain sequences, a statistical classification framework was built. A later analysis assigned V and J genes by comparing TCR nucleotide sequences with IMGT/GENE-DB human TR gene sequences. The TCRdist pipeline was used in a later analysis to assign CDR3 sequences and most-parsimonious VDJ recombination scenarios. A later analysis defined each TCR beta chain by its CDR3 amino acid sequence plus V-gene family, and excluded reads lacking a unique V-gene family. As a way to deal with suspected cross-contamination and a sequencing artifact, a later analysis dropped hundreds of nucleotide sequences that were highly shared and had low generation probability. In a later analysis, a clonal expansion index was calculated for each public chain from normalized within-repertoire ranks of inferred template counts. Generation probabilities in a later analysis came from a VDJ recombination model fitted to out-of-frame rearrangements, and those results were checked against IGoR. Hypergeometric tests were used in a later analysis to score TCR-TCR, TCR-HLA and TCR-CMV co-occurrence, with a repertoire-size bias correction applied to the TCR pairs. To estimate false discovery rates, a later analysis permuted the HLA or CMV assignments 20 times. A later analysis grouped co-occurring TCRs with DBSCAN, adding TCRdist sequence similarity when clustering within HLA-allele-positive subsets. Repertoires with fewer than 30,000 or more than 120,000 public chains, plus five repertoires with anomalous nucleotide sharing, were excluded from co-occurrence clustering. TCRdb stores this immuneACCESS table with in-frame sequences only. Part of the clones is absent; in the studies checked, under half of the shortfall reflects unresolved V genes, and no reason is known for the rest. V and J calls and clone size follow that table, whereas D and trimming were derived from the DNA. This sample gives over 75,000 clones in total; approximately 9% of them show up just once. 5.1% of the sample comes from the top ten.

The CDR3 has 15 amino acids, counting the end cysteine and phenylalanine. The DNA shown is the 45-base CDR3, in frame from base 1. CDR1 and CDR2 are read off the germline V gene as MDHEN and SYDVKM. V sheds 3 bases and J sheds 4 bases, leaving 15 bases between their ends. The cohort comprised some 730 healthy bone marrow donors. Cohort members were all nominally healthy when sampled, although unrecorded immune exposures were likely present. The donor was CMV seropositive and was included in the group of 270 or so seropositive cohort members. Every donor gave a peripheral blood sample, and the peripheral blood mononuclear cells from that sample were used for TCR beta sequencing. The Qiagen DNeasy Blood Extraction Kit was used to extract genomic DNA from the blood cell samples.

Sequencing was done on a sample of PBMCs. This receptor was obtained from a man in his fifties or sixties in good health and CMV-seropositive. In this chain, TRBV28 is recombined with TRBJ1-2, with TRBD1 tentatively as D gene (6 bases match). The nucleotide sequence reads as follows: TGTGCCAGCAGTTTTGTCGGGGGGCCAAGCTATGGCTACACCTTC. Translated, this is CASSFVGGPSYGYTF.